These 10 T cell receptor beta chains were sequenced from one sample in a study (dated by TCRdb to the mid-2010s). The library was generated by 5' RACE. TCRdb names Illumina MiSeq as the instrument used. TCRdb itself trimmed the public reads at Q25 with fastp, ran MiXCR and retained productive beta chains. Rows are combined by CDR3 protein, so each entry shows the most common genes and DNA. Counted in this sample were about 54,000 distinct CDR3 sequences; 17% of them appeared once. Under 2.5% of the sample rests with the top ten. Specimen: naive CD4+ T cells sorted from blood. This specimen's cell subset or site label, per the study, means: naive CD4+ T cells, CD4+CD45RA+CD25-. Receptors were obtained from a female donor with breast cancer.

This clonotype was recorded a few times. The chain couples TRBV5-1 to TRBJ2-1; 11 nucleotides agree with TRBD2. The junction had 8 bases not matched to a gene; V was cut back by 3 bases and J by 0 bases. This CDR3 is built from 18 residues. Germline lookup yields CDR1 SGHRS and CDR2 YFSETQ. The DNA for the CDR3 is TGCGCCAGCAGCTCGGGGACTAGCGGACTGAGCTCCTACAATGAGCAGTTCTTC. Translated, it gives CASSSGTSGLSSYNEQFF.

This clonotype showed up many times. The CDR3 reads CASSLEFRRHDEQYF. The DNA of the CDR3 is TGCGCCAGCAGCTTGGAGTTCCGACGGCATGACGAGCAGTACTTC. The chain has TRBV5-1 and TRBJ2-7, with D hard to call. V was shortened by 0 bases and J by 5 bases, with 15 bases between the two germline ends. This CDR3 comprises 15 residues. The germline CDR1 and CDR2 sequences are SGHRS and YFSETQ. Full variable domain (outside the CDR3, taken from reference TRBV5-1 and TRBJ2-7): KAGVTQTPRYLIKTRGQQVTLSCSPISGHRSVSWYQQTPGQGLQFLFEYFSETQRNKGNFPGRFSGRQFSNSRSEMNVSTLELGDSALYLCASSLEFRRHDEQYFGPGTRLTVT.

This clonotype has just a few counts. The genes are TRBV7-6 and TRBJ1-1; 10 bases line up with TRBD1. CDR1 and CDR2 from the germline V gene are SGHVS and FNYEAQ. Trimming cost V 4 bases and J 4 bases; bases outside gene matches: 9. This CDR3 contains 16 residues. The CDR3 spells CASSSMTGGIATEAFF. The CDR3 DNA follows: TGTGCCAGCAGCTCAATGACAGGGGGCATTGCCACTGAAGCTTTCTTT.

Here the CDR3 reads CASSSRSRRTYNEQFF. In DNA, the CDR3 is TGTGCCAGCAGTTCTAGGTCCCGCAGAACCTACAATGAGCAGTTCTTC. J is TRBJ2-1 and V is TRBV11-1; the D is unclear. This CDR3 is 16 amino acids long. The germline V gene encodes CDR1 SGHAT and CDR2 FQDESV (reference sequence). The ends were cut back, 6 bases at V and 2 bases at J, with 17 bases in the middle. The variable domain in full, with the rest retrieved from reference TRBV11-1 and TRBJ2-1, is EAEVAQSPRYKITEKSQAVAFWCDPISGHATLYWYRQILGQGPELLVQFQDESVVDDSQLPKDRFSAERLKGVDSTLKIQPAELGDSAMYLCASSSRSRRTYNEQFFGPGTRLTVL.

This clonotype has more than one count but fewer than ten. The J gene is TRBJ2-5, the V gene TRBV20-1; TRBD2 matches at 13 bases. CDR3 length equals 15 residues. J lost 5 bases, V lost 5 bases, and 8 bases had no gene match. Per the germline V gene, CDR1 is DFQATT and CDR2 is SNEGSKA (reference sequence). CDR3 amino acids: CSADWTSGGRETQYF. In DNA form, the CDR3 reads TGCAGTGCTGATTGGACTAGCGGGGGTCGGGAGACCCAGTACTTC.

This clonotype was seen more than once but under ten times. This chain connects TRBV6-6 to TRBJ2-7; no clear D. In germline, CDR1 is MNHNY, CDR2 SVGAGI (reference sequence). The CDR3 has 12 amino acids. Trimming took 6 bases from V and 3 from J, leaving 9 bases between them. In DNA form, the CDR3 reads TGTGCCAGCAGGATAGGTAACTACGAGCAGTACTTC. Translating gives CASRIGNYEQYF.

The chain has TRBV10-3 and TRBJ2-7, with 10 bases aligning to TRBD2. CDR1 is ENHRY, CDR2 SYGVKD, per germline. V lost 2 bases to trimming and J lost 0 bases; unmatched junction nucleotides: 7. The CDR3 covers 17 residues. The CDR3 sequence is CAISESLAGEHSYEQYF. In DNA, the CDR3 is TGTGCCATCAGTGAGAGCCTAGCGGGAGAACACTCCTACGAGCAGTACTTC.

This clonotype was seen at least ten times. V gene TRBV7-2 combines with J gene TRBJ2-3; D gene uncertain. CDR1 is SGHTA and CDR2 is FQGNSA in the germline V gene. The CDR3 is 11 amino acids. V gave up 4 bases and J gave up 3 bases, with 2 bases separating them. CDR3 DNA sequence: TGTGCCAGCAGCTCAACAGATACGCAGTATTTT. This codes for CASSSTDTQYF.

This clonotype was seen only once. This CDR3 fails to terminate in the conserved phenylalanine or tryptophan, so it likely reflects a read error. This chain connects TRBV12-3 or TRBV12-4 to TRBJ2-2; D could derive from TRBD1 or TRBD2 (6 bases each). The CDR3 has 15 amino acids. The chain's CDR3 is CASSRQAPNTGGLFL. CDR3 nucleotide sequence: TGTGCCAGCAGCAGACAGGCCCCGAACACCGGGGGGCTGTTTCTT.

This clonotype showed up many times. The genes are TRBV7-2 and TRBJ2-2; D might be TRBD2 (5 bases). CDR1 is SGHTA and CDR2 is FQGNSA in the germline V gene. The CDR3 totals 13 residues. Deletions cut 5 bases from V and 4 bases from J, with 8 bases between. The CDR3 reads CASSGGLTGELFF. The CDR3 nucleotides are TGTGCCAGCAGCGGAGGACTCACCGGGGAGCTGTTTTTT. Combining the CDR3 with reference TRBV7-2 and TRBJ2-2 gives the whole variable domain GAGVSQSPSNKVTEKGKDVELRCDPISGHTALYWYRQSLGQGLEFLIYFQGNSAPDKSGLPSDRFSAERTGGSVSTLTIQRTQQEDSAVYLCASSGGLTGELFFGEGSRLTVL.